These T cell receptor beta chains were read from a single sample in a study of T cells in Graves' hyperthyroidism and ophthalmopathy. Using its own MiXCR run on the multiplex PCR reads, TCRdb lists one record per CDR3 protein. The profile covers some 600,000 distinct CDR3 sequences, with approximately 15% appearing a single time and roughly 6.2% taken by the ten largest. The sample was blood. These receptors were taken from a woman in her twenties or thirties with Graves' hyperthyroidism that later progressed to Graves' ophthalmopathy. Each CDR3 is given with its conserved first and last residue. The D gene is left open where the match is weak. Part of the rows lack a size; the others show once, few, many or a class for expanded clones.

abundance	v_gene	d_gene	j_gene	CDR3nt	CDR3aa
many	TRBV2	TRBD1	TRBJ1-1	TGTGCCAGCAGGGCAGGGGGCACTGAAGCTTTCTTT	CASRAGGTEAFF
many	TRBV11-2	-	TRBJ1-2	TGTGCCAGCAGCTTAGCCACAGATGGCTACACCTTC	CASSLATDGYTF
many	TRBV9	-	TRBJ1-1	TGTGCCAGCAGCGTAGGGATAGGGGCGGATGGCACTGAAGCTTTCTTT	CASSVGIGADGTEAFF
many	TRBV3-1	-	TRBJ1-1	TGTGCCAGCAGCTATACTTCTCAAAACCGTGAAGCTTTCTTT	CASSYTSQNREAFF
many	TRBV2	-	TRBJ2-5	TGTGCCCCCCTCCGGGACGGCTTACAAGAGACCCAGTACTTC	CAPLRDGLQETQYF
few	TRBV13	-	TRBJ2-1	TGTGCCAGCCCCGACCTGCTCCAGGGACTTGTCTACAATGAGCAGTTCTTC	CASPDLLQGLVYNEQFF
many	TRBV25-1	-	TRBJ1-1	TGTGCCAGCAGTGAGGGGGTCGCTGAAGCTTTCTTT	CASSEGVAEAFF
many	TRBV12-5	-	TRBJ2-7	TGTGCTAGTGGTTTCTCAGAAACATTCGGGACCGTAGATTACGAGCAGTACTTC	CASGFSETFGTVDYEQYF
-	TRBV6-1	-	TRBJ1-2	TGTGCCAGCAGTCTCGCCCGAGCGCATGGCTACACCTTC	CASSLARAHGYTF
-	TRBV29-1	-	TRBJ2-7	TGCAGCGGGGTCCGGGACGGATCCTACGAGCAGTACTTC	CSGVRDGSYEQYF
-	TRBV18	-	TRBJ1-3	TGTGCCAGCTCAACCACCACCGGGGGCTTCTCTGGAAACACCATATATTTT	CASSTTTGGFSGNTIYF
-	TRBV6-2/TRBV6-3	-	TRBJ1-5	TGTGCCAGCAGTAACCGGGACTTCGATCAGCCCCAGCATTTT	CASSNRDFDQPQHF
many	TRBV27	-	TRBJ2-2	TGTGCCAGCACGGGAGACTTGGCAAACACCGGGGAGCTGTTTTTT	CASTGDLANTGELFF
-	TRBV11-2	TRBD2	TRBJ2-2	TGTGCCAGCAGCCAGGGAGTTAGCGGGAAAGAGGAGCTGTTTTTT	CASSQGVSGKEELFF
many	TRBV7-8	-	TRBJ2-5	TGTGCCAGCAGCTTAGAATCCGGACAGCAAGAGACCCAGTACTTC	CASSLESGQQETQYF
many	TRBV12-3/TRBV12-4	TRBD1	TRBJ2-2	TGTGCCAGCAGTGACAGGGGACAGAACACCGGGGAGCTGTTTTTT	CASSDRGQNTGELFF
few	TRBV30	-	TRBJ2-4	TGTGCCTGGAGCGGGAACTACAGGTTAGCCAAAAACATTCAGTACTTC	CAWSGNYRLAKNIQYF
many	TRBV20-1	TRBD1	TRBJ2-1	TGCAGTGCTAATCGGGACAGGGGGCGTAATATTGAGCAGTTCTTC	CSANRDRGRNIEQFF
-	TRBV3-1	-	TRBJ2-6	TGTGCCAGCAGCCAAGCCTCGGGGGCCAACGTCCCGACTTTC	CASSQASGANVPTF
many	TRBV3-1	TRBD2	TRBJ2-1	TGTGCCAGCAGCCTCCTCGCGGGAGCGGGAGGTGTTGAGCAGTTCTTC	CASSLLAGAGGVEQFF
many	TRBV5-1	-	TRBJ2-5	TGCGCCAGCAAAATGGGGCTAGCGACACAAGAGACCCAGTACTTC	CASKMGLATQETQYF
many	TRBV30	TRBD1	TRBJ2-3	TGTGCCTGGAGACCCATCAGGGGGCGGAGAGGCACAGATACGCAGTATTTT	CAWRPIRGRRGTDTQYF
many	TRBV5-1	-	TRBJ2-1	TGCGCCAGCAGCTTTAGGGGTGAGCAGTTCTTC	CASSFRGEQFF
many	TRBV28	TRBD2	TRBJ2-1	TGTGCCAGCAATTCGGGTCTAGCGGGAGGGAATGAGCAGTTCTTC	CASNSGLAGGNEQFF
many	TRBV28	-	TRBJ2-7	TGTGCCAGCAGTTTATCCGGAGACTACGAGCAGTACTTC	CASSLSGDYEQYF